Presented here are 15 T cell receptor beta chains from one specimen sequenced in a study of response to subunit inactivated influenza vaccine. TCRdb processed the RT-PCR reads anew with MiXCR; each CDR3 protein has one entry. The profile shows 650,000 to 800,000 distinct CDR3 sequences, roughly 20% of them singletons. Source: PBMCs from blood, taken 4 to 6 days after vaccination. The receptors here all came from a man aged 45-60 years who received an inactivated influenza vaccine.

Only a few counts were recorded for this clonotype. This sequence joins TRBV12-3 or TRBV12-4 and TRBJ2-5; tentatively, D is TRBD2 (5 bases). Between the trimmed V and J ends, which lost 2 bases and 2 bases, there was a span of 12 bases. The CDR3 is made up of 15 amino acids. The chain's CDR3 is CASSLSTSGQETQYF. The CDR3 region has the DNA TGTGCCAGCAGTTTAAGCACAAGCGGTCAAGAGACCCAGTACTTC.

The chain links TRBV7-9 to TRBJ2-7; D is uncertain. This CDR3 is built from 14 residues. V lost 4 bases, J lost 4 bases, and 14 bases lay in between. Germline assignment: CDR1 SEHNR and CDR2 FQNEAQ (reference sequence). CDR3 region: CASSSPRVGYEQYF. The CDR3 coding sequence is TGTGCCAGCAGCTCACCCCGAGTGGGGTACGAGCAGTACTTC.

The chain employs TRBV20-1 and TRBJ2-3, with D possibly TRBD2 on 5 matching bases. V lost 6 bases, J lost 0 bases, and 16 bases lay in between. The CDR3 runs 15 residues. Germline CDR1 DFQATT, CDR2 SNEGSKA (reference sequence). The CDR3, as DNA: TGCAGTGCGGAGGCAGCGATGGGGAGCACAGATACGCAGTATTTT. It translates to CSAEAAMGSTDTQYF.

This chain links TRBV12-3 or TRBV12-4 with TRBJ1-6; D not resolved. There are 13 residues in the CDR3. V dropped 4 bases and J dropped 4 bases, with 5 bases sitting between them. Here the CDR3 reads CASSWRYNSPLHF. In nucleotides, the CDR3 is TGTGCCAGCAGTTGGAGGTATAATTCACCCCTCCACTTT.

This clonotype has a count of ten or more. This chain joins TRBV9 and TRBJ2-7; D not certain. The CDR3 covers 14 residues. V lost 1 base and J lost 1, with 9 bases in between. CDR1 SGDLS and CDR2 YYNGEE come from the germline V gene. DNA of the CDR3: TGTGCCAGCAGCGTATCCCCACGATCCTACGAGCAGTACTTC. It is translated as CASSVSPRSYEQYF. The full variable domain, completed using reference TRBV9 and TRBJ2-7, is DSGVTQTPKHLITATGQRVTLRCSPRSGDLSVYWYQQSLDQGLQFLIQYYNGEERAKGNILERFSAQQFPDLHSELNLSSLELGDSALYFCASSVSPRSYEQYFGPGTRLTVT.

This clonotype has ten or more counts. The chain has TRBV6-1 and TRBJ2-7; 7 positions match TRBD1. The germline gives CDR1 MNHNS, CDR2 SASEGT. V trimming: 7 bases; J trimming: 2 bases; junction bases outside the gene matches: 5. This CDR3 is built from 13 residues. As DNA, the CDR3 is TGTGCCAGCATGGGCAGGGGGACCTACGAGCAGTACTTC. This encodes CASMGRGTYEQYF.

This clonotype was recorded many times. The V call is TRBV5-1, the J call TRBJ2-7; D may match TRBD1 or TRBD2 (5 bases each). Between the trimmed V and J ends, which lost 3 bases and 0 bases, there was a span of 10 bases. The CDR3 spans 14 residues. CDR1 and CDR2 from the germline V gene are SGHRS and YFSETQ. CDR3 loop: CASSSTGPSYEQYF. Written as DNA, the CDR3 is TGCGCCAGCAGCTCAACGGGACCCTCCTACGAGCAGTACTTC.

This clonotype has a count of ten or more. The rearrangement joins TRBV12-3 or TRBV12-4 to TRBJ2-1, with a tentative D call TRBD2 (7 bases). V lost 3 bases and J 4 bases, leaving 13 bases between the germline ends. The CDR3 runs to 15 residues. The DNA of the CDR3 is TGTGCCAGCAGTTTTGGGCGGGGGCTATACAATGAGCAGTTCTTC. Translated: CASSFGRGLYNEQFF.

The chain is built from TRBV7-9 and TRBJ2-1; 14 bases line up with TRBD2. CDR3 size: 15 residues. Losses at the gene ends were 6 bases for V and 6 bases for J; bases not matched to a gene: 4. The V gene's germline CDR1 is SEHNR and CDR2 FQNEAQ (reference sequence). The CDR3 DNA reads TGTGCCAGCAGAGGGACTAGCGGGAGTATCAATGAGCAGTTCTTC. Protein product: CASRGTSGSINEQFF.

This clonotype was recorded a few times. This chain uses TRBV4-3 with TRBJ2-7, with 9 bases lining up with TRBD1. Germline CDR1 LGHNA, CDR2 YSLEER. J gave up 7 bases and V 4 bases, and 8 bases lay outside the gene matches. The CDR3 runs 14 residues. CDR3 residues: CASSPGQGTEEQYF. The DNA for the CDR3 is TGCGCCAGCAGCCCAGGACAGGGGACGGAGGAGCAGTACTTC.

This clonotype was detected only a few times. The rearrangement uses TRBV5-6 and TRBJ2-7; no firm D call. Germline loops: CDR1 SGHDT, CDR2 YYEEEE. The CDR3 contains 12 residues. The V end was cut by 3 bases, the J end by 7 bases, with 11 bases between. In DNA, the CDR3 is TGTGCCAGCAGCTCACCGGTTTTGGAGCAGTACTTC. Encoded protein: CASSSPVLEQYF.

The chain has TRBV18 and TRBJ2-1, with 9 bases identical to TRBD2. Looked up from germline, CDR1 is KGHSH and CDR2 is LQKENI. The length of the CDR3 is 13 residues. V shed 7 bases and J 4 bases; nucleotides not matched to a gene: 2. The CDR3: CASFLAGYNEQFF. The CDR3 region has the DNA TGTGCCAGCTTCCTAGCGGGGTACAATGAGCAGTTCTTC. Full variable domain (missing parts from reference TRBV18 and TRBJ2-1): NAGVMQNPRHLVRRRGQEARLRCSPMKGHSHVYWYRQLPEEGLKFMVYLQKENIIDESGMPKERFSAEFPKEGPSILRIQQVVRGDSAAYFCASFLAGYNEQFFGPGTRLTVL.

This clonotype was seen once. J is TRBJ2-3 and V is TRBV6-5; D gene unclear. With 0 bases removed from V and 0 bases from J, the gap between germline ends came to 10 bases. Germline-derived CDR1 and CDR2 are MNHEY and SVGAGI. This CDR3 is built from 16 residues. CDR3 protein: CASSYSMVDSTDTQYF. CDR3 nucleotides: TGTGCCAGCAGTTACTCGATGGTAGATAGCACAGATACGCAGTATTTT.

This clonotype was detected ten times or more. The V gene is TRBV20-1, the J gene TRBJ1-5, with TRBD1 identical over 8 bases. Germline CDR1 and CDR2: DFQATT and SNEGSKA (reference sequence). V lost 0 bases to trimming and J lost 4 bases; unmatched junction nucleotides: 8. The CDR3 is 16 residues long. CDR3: CSARDPRQGANQPQHF. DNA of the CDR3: TGCAGTGCTAGAGATCCTCGCCAGGGGGCTAATCAGCCCCAGCATTTT.

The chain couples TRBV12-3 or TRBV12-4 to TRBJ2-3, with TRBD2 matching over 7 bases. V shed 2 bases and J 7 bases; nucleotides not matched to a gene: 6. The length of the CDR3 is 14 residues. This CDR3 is CASSLRTRENTQYF. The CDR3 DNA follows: TGTGCCAGCAGTTTAAGGACTAGGGAAAATACGCAGTATTTT.